The 30 T cell receptor beta chains below were found in one sample sequenced in a study of prognosis after radiotherapy for stage I lung cancer. With two-round multiplex PCR, TCR beta CDR3 sequences were amplified from genomic DNA. Primers specific to each TRBV and TRBJ gene drove first-round PCR. TCRdb processed the multiplex PCR reads anew with MiXCR; each CDR3 protein has one entry. The data contain over 50,000 distinct CDR3 sequences, roughly 36% of them seen just once; the ten biggest clones take up 8% to 10%. The specimen was PBMCs, collected before or after stereotactic body radiation therapy (not recorded which). The origin of the receptors is a donor at least 50 years old with non-small cell lung cancer.

This clonotype was counted once. A far larger clone is only one base removed, so a read error is likely. The chain couples TRBV12-3 or TRBV12-4 to TRBJ1-1; D gene uncertain. The CDR3 spans 13 residues. CDR3 DNA sequence: TGTGCCCGCAGGTCTGGGGTAGAGGTTGAAGCTTTCTTT. Its translation is CARRSGVEVEAFF.

This clonotype appeared a single time. Given a much more abundant clone one base away, this may be a read error. V gene TRBV11-3 combines with J gene TRBJ1-1; D is perhaps TRBD1 (5 bases). V was pared by 7 bases and J by 10 bases, with 16 bases between. CDR1 and CDR2 from the germline V gene are SGHNT and YENEEA. The CDR3 has 12 residues. CDR3: CASISSTVRAFF. In DNA form, the CDR3 reads TGTGCCAGCATTTCTTCGACAGTGAGAGCTTTCTTT.

This chain connects TRBV12-3 or TRBV12-4 to TRBJ2-2; no clear D. The CDR3 extends over 13 amino acids. Trimming removed 7 bases at V and 8 bases at J, with 14 bases between. DNA of the CDR3: TGTGCCAGCACCCTCCTCGGCGCGGGGGAGCTGTTTTTT. Its translation: CASTLLGAGELFF.

This clonotype has a count of ten or more. The chain is built from TRBV20-1 and TRBJ1-5, with unresolved D. CDR1 and CDR2 from the germline V gene are DFQATT and SNEGSKA (reference sequence). The V gene lost 4 bases and the J gene lost 2 bases, with 6 bases spanning the gap. The CDR3 consists of 12 residues. The DNA of the CDR3 is TGCAGTGCTATCCCGCGCAATCAGCCCCAGCATTTT. Its protein is CSAIPRNQPQHF.

This clonotype was counted ten times or more. The chain is built from TRBV4-2 and TRBJ1-4; no reliable D call. Germline assignment: CDR1 LGHNA and CDR2 YNFKEQ. With 4 bases removed from V and 7 bases from J, the gap between germline ends came to 16 bases. This CDR3 contains 15 residues. CDR3 sequence (DNA): TGTGCCAGCAGCCCCTGGGGAGGGATGAGTGAAAAACTGTTTTTT. Its translation: CASSPWGGMSEKLFF.

This clonotype came up many times. The chain is built from TRBV3-1 and TRBJ1-3, with D possibly TRBD1 on 5 matching bases. CDR1 LGHDT and CDR2 YNNKEL come from the germline V gene (reference sequence). This CDR3 region has 15 residues. Trimming shortened V by 3 bases and J by 0 bases, and 9 bases separated the two germline ends. The CDR3 spells CASSHTGLSGNTIYF. The CDR3 bases are TGTGCCAGCAGCCACACAGGTCTCTCTGGAAACACCATATATTTT. The whole variable domain, filled in from reference TRBV3-1 and TRBJ1-3, reads DTAVSQTPKYLVTQMGNDKSIKCEQNLGHDTMYWYKQDSKKFLKIMFSYNNKELIINETVPNRFSPKSPDKAHLNLHINSLELGDSAVYFCASSHTGLSGNTIYFGEGSWLTVV.

This clonotype was recorded at least ten times. The V and J genes are TRBV5-8 and TRBJ2-1; D might be TRBD2 (6 bases). Trimming stripped 10 bases from V and 3 bases from J, with 14 bases between. This CDR3 is 13 amino acids long. CDR1 is SGHTS and CDR2 is YDEGEE in the germline V gene. CDR3 amino acids: CADRDWSYNEQFF. CDR3 sequence (DNA): TGTGCCGACCGGGACTGGAGCTACAATGAGCAGTTCTTC.

This clonotype has a count of ten or more. The gene calls are TRBV9 and TRBJ2-1; TRBD1 or TRBD2 may be the D gene (5 bases each). Germline V gene sequence: CDR1 SGDLS, CDR2 YYNGEE. The V end was cut by 0 bases, the J end by 8 bases, with 18 bases between. The CDR3 loop spans 16 amino acids. This chain's CDR3 is CASSVAPGTYGDEQFF. Written as DNA, the CDR3 is TGTGCCAGCAGCGTAGCTCCGGGGACCTACGGGGATGAGCAGTTCTTC.

At least ten counts were recorded for this clonotype. The CDR3 coding sequence is TGTGCCAGCAGCGTAGGGGGAGATACGCAGTATTTT. It translates to CASSVGGDTQYF. V usage is TRBV9 and J usage is TRBJ2-3; D is undetermined. The CDR3 is made up of 12 amino acids. The germline gives CDR1 SGDLS, CDR2 YYNGEE. Trimming left V 0 bases short and J 5 bases short, with 4 bases between.

Comments on this clonotype: A single base separates this from a much larger clone, so it may be a read error. The chain employs TRBV7-9 and TRBJ2-3, with 8 bases lining up with TRBD1. After removal of 4 bases from V and 4 bases from J, the junction contained 1 base not matched to a gene. Germline V CDR1 and CDR2: SEHNR, FQNEAQ (reference sequence). The CDR3 totals 13 residues. The CDR3 region is CASSYRGSDTQYF. The CDR3 region has the DNA TGTGCCAGCAGCTACAGGGGGTCAGATACGCAGTATTTT. Full variable domain (rest looked up from reference TRBV7-9 and TRBJ2-3): DTGVSQNPRHKITKRGQNVTFRCDPISEHNRLYWYRQTLGQGPEFLTYFQNEAQLEKSRLLSDRFSAERPKGSFSTLEIQRTEQGDSAMYLCASSYRGSDTQYFGPGTRLTVL.

This clonotype was observed many times. V is TRBV12-5 and J is TRBJ2-3; a possible D gene is TRBD2 (6 bases). This CDR3 has 13 residues. V was pared by 3 bases and J by 4 bases, with 8 bases between. The germline V gene encodes CDR1 LGHNT and CDR2 FRNRAP. The CDR3: CASGFSGADTQYF. The CDR3, as DNA: TGTGCTAGTGGTTTCTCGGGAGCAGATACGCAGTATTTT.

This clonotype was counted a few times. A much larger clonotype is one base distant, so this may be a read error. The V and J genes are TRBV6-2 or TRBV6-3 and TRBJ2-3, with 9 nucleotides matching TRBD1. The V gene's germline CDR1 is MNHEY and CDR2 SVGEGT. The CDR3 is 15 residues long. CDR3 region: CVSGRKGQGRDTQYF. Written as DNA, the CDR3 is TGTGTCAGCGGTAGGAAGGGACAGGGACGAGATACGCAGTATTTT.

Turning to this clonotype: A read error is likely here: a far larger clone is one base away. The chain joins TRBV7-9 to TRBJ2-1, with TRBD2 matching over 7 bases. Germline-derived CDR1 and CDR2 are SEHNR and FQNEAQ (reference sequence). CDR3 length: 15 amino acids. V was clipped by 8 bases and J by 0 bases; unmatched bases: 7. CDR3 residues: CASGPSGRSYNEQFF. DNA for the CDR3: TGTGCCAGCGGCCCTAGCGGACGCTCCTACAATGAGCAGTTCTTC. Complete variable domain (other parts from reference TRBV7-9 and TRBJ2-1): DTGVSQNPRHKITKRGQNVTFRCDPISEHNRLYWYRQTLGQGPEFLTYFQNEAQLEKSRLLSDRFSAERPKGSFSTLEIQRTEQGDSAMYLCASGPSGRSYNEQFFGPGTRLTVL.

This chain links TRBV5-1 with TRBJ2-3; 10 bases align to TRBD1. The CDR3 is 15 amino acids. The ends lost 2 bases at V and 5 bases at J; junction bases unmatched: 5. The germline V gene has CDR1 SGHRS and CDR2 YFSETQ. The CDR3 region is CASSFSGTGEDTQYF. The DNA for the CDR3 is TGCGCCAGCAGCTTCTCCGGGACAGGGGAAGATACGCAGTATTTT.

The chain couples TRBV5-4 to TRBJ2-7; 14 positions match TRBD2. CDR1 SGHNT and CDR2 YYREEE come from the germline V gene (reference sequence). There are 17 residues in the CDR3. V shed 4 bases and J 5 bases; nucleotides not matched to a gene: 11. The CDR3 sequence is CASSPGTSGRRVDEQYF. The CDR3 coding sequence is TGTGCCAGCAGCCCTGGGACTAGCGGGAGACGGGTGGACGAGCAGTACTTC.

This clonotype occurred a few times. A single base separates this from a much larger clone, so it may be a read error. This chain connects TRBV3-1 to TRBJ2-3; no reliable D call. Trimming removed 7 bases from V and 2 bases from J, with 16 bases in between. The CDR3 sequence is 15 residues long. Germline V CDR1 and CDR2: LGHDT, YNNKEL (reference sequence). CDR3 DNA sequence: TGTGCCAGCACGAATTTATCGGATTTCACAGATACGCAGTATTTT. Amino acid sequence: CASTNLSDFTDTQYF.

A few counts support this clonotype. A single base separates this from a much larger clone, so it may be a read error. The V call is TRBV19, the J call TRBJ1-2; D gene ambiguous. In germline, CDR1 is LNHDA, CDR2 SQIVND (reference sequence). The CDR3 has 13 residues. In DNA, the CDR3 is TGTGCCAATAGTATGGTGGTGAACTATGGCTACACCTTC. This codes for CANSMVVNYGYTF.

Details on this clonotype: Possible read error: a much larger clone is one base away. CDR3 region: CSAIGTYREPQHF. The CDR3 nucleotides are TGCAGTGCTATCGGGACCTACCGGGAGCCCCAGCATTTT. The rearrangement uses TRBV20-1 and TRBJ1-5; the D gene is possibly TRBD1 (5 bases). CDR1 and CDR2 from the germline V gene are DFQATT and SNEGSKA (reference sequence). Trimming removed 4 bases at V and 8 bases at J, with 15 bases between. CDR3 length equals 13 residues.

In this sample, this clonotype turned up many times. The chain joins TRBV7-2 to TRBJ2-6; no definite D call. Germline V CDR1 and CDR2: SGHTA, FQGNSA. CDR3 size: 14 residues. V was pared by 4 bases and J by 0 bases, with 4 bases between. CDR3 coding DNA: TGTGCCAGCAGCTCCTACTCTGGGGCCAACGTCCTGACTTTC. Amino acids: CASSSYSGANVLTF.

This clonotype has at least ten counts. The chain carries TRBV15 and TRBJ1-3; D gene uncertain. Germline CDR1 reads LNHNV; CDR2 reads YYDKDF (reference sequence). This CDR3 contains 16 residues. The V end was cut by 1 base, the J end by 0 bases, with 10 bases between. The CDR3 DNA follows: TGTGCCACCAGCAGAGCTCCCTTGGGCTCTGGAAACACCATATATTTT. It yields the protein CATSRAPLGSGNTIYF.

The J gene is TRBJ2-3, the V gene TRBV7-3; D might be TRBD2 (5 bases). Germline values: CDR1 SGHTA, CDR2 FQGTGA. Trimming left V 7 bases short and J 9 bases short, with 20 bases between. The CDR3 spans 14 residues. The CDR3 DNA is TGTGCCAGCATCCCCTCGGGTGTGGCTAGCACGCAGTATTTT. Protein sequence: CASIPSGVASTQYF.

This clonotype was seen at least ten times. This chain uses TRBV7-2 with TRBJ2-2; D uncertain. CDR1 SGHTA and CDR2 FQGNSA come from the germline V gene. CDR3 size: 14 residues. Trimming cost V 7 bases and J 4 bases, with 13 bases left between them. The CDR3 nucleotides are TGTGCCAGCACCCCGGGTCTCTTCACCGGGGAGCTGTTTTTT. Residues: CASTPGLFTGELFF.

V is TRBV18 and J is TRBJ1-4; the match to TRBD1 covers 8 bases. Per germline, CDR1 KGHSH and CDR2 LQKENI. There are 15 residues in the CDR3. V shed 1 base and J 8 bases; nucleotides not matched to a gene: 6. CDR3 nucleotide sequence: TGTGCCAGCTCACCACAGGGGACAGGAGAGGAAAAACTGTTTTTT. Its protein is CASSPQGTGEEKLFF. Supplemented by reference TRBV18 and TRBJ1-4, the full variable domain reads NAGVMQNPRHLVRRRGQEARLRCSPMKGHSHVYWYRQLPEEGLKFMVYLQKENIIDESGMPKERFSAEFPKEGPSILRIQQVVRGDSAAYFCASSPQGTGEEKLFFGSGTQLSVL.

With regard to this clonotype: This may arise from a read error, as a much more abundant clone is one base away. The chain joins TRBV6-1 to TRBJ2-5, with TRBD1 matching over 7 bases. Losses at the gene ends were 5 bases for V and 2 bases for J; bases not matched to a gene: 5. Germline-derived CDR1 and CDR2 are MNHNS and SASEGT. The length of the CDR3 is 14 residues. The CDR3 nucleotides are TGTGCCAGCAGTATAACAGGGGTGCAAGAGACCCAGTACTTC. Translated, it gives CASSITGVQETQYF.

Notes on this clonotype: The conserved closing phenylalanine or tryptophan is absent in this CDR3, likely reflecting a read error. This sequence joins TRBV7-2 and TRBJ2-1, with 7 bases that match TRBD1. Germline CDR1 SGHTA, CDR2 FQGNSA. V dropped 2 bases and J dropped 7; count of bases not matched to a gene: 14. CDR3 size: 17 residues. The CDR3 DNA follows: TGTGCCAGCAGCTTAAGACAGGGAAGTGTGTCTAAGAATGAGCAGTTCTTA. This codes for CASSLRQGSVSKNEQFL.

This clonotype came up many times. J is TRBJ2-2 and V is TRBV4-2; D is possibly TRBD1 (6 bases). Germline V gene sequence: CDR1 LGHNA, CDR2 YNFKEQ. V lost 1 base to trimming and J lost 5 bases, with 11 bases between them. The CDR3 is 15 residues long. The CDR3 sequence: CASSQANRVTGELFF. The CDR3 nucleotides read TGTGCCAGCAGCCAAGCTAACAGGGTAACCGGGGAGCTGTTTTTT.

The chain is built from TRBV6-1 and TRBJ2-1; D might be TRBD1 or TRBD2, each matching 5 bases. Trimming took off 10 bases at V and 4 bases at J, with 23 bases between the two ends. The CDR3 is 16 residues long. Germline loops: CDR1 MNHNS, CDR2 SASEGT. The CDR3 spells CAISRIPGPLYNEQFF. As DNA, the CDR3 is TGTGCCATCAGCCGAATCCCGGGACCATTATACAATGAGCAGTTCTTC.

A note on this clonotype: A read error likely explains this, since a far larger clone differs by one base. The V gene is TRBV6-6, the J gene TRBJ1-3; no reliable D call. The CDR3 is made up of 16 amino acids. Per germline, CDR1 MNHNY and CDR2 SVGAGI (reference sequence). Here the CDR3 reads CASIYTPAISGNTIYF. The CDR3 DNA reads as TGTGCCAGCATTTACACCCCGGCCATCTCTGGAAACACCATATATTTT.

This clonotype occurred many times. The rearrangement links TRBV3-1 to TRBJ2-3, with 8 bases that match TRBD2. The trim removed 4 bases at V and 4 bases at J, leaving 10 bases unmatched. The CDR3 runs 16 residues. Per the germline V gene, CDR1 is LGHDT and CDR2 is YNNKEL (reference sequence). The CDR3 spells CASSPLRTGGADTQYF. CDR3 in DNA: TGTGCCAGCAGCCCCCTCCGTACGGGAGGGGCAGATACGCAGTATTTT.

Note on this clonotype: With a far larger clone one base away, a read error is the likely cause. V gene TRBV6-2 or TRBV6-3 combines with J gene TRBJ2-7, with D unclear. This CDR3 is 14 amino acids long. V was cut by 6 bases and J by 2 bases, with 14 bases left in between. The germline V gene encodes CDR1 MNHEY and CDR2 SVGEGT. CDR3 sequence: CASSTTWTAYEQYF. DNA of the CDR3: TGTGCCAGCAGCACGACCTGGACCGCCTACGAGCAGTACTTC.